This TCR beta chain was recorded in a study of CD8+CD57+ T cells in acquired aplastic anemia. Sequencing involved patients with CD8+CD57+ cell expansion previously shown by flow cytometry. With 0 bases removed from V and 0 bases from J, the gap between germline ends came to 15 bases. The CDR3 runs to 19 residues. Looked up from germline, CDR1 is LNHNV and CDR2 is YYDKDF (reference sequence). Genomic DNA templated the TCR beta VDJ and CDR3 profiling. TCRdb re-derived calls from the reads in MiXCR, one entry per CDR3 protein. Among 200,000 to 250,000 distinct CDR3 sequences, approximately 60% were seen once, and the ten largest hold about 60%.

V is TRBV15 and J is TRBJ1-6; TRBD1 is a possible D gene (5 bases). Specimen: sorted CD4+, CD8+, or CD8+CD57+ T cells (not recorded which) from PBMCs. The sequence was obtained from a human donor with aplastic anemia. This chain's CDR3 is CATSREGWGDSSYNSPLHF. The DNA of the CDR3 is TGTGCCACCAGCAGAGAGGGGTGGGGGGACTCCTCCTATAATTCACCCCTCCACTTT.